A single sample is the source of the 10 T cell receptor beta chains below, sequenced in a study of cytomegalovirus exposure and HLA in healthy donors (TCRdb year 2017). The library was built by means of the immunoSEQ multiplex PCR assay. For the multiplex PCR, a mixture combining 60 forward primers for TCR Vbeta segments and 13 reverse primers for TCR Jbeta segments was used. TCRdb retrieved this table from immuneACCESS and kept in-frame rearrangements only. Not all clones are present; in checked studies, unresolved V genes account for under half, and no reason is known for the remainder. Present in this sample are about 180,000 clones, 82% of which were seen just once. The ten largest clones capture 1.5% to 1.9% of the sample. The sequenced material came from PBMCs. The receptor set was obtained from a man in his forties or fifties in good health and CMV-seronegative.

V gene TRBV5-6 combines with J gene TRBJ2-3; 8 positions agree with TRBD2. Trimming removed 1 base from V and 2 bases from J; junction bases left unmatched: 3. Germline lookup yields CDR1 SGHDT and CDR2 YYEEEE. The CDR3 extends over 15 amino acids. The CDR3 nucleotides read TGTGCCAGCAGCTTGCGGGGGGGTATCACAGATACGCAGTATTTT. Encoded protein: CASSLRGGITDTQYF.

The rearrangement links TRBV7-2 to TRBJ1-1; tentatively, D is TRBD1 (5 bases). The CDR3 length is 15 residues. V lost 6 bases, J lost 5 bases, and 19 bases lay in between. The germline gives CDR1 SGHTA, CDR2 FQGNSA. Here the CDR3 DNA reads TGTGCCAGCAGTCCACATGCCGGGGGGTATACTGAAGCTTTCTTT. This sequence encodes CASSPHAGGYTEAFF.

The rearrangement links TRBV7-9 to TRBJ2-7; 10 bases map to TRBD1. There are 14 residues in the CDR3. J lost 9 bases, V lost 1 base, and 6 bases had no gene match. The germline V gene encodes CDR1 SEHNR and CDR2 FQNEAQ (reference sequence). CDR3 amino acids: CASSLGQGASVQYF. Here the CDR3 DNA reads TGTGCCAGCAGCTTAGGACAGGGGGCCTCCGTGCAGTACTTC.

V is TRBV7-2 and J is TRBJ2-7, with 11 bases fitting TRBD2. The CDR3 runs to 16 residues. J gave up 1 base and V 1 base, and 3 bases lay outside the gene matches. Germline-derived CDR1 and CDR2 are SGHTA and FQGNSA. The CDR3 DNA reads TGTGCCAGCAGCTTAGATCGGACTAGCGGGTCCTACGAGCAGTACTTC. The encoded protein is CASSLDRTSGSYEQYF.

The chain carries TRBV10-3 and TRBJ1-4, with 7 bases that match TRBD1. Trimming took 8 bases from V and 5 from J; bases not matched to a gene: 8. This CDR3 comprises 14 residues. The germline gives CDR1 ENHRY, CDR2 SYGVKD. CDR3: CAIRPGQLNEKLFF. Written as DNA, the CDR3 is TGTGCCATCCGGCCGGGACAGTTAAATGAAAAACTGTTTTTT.

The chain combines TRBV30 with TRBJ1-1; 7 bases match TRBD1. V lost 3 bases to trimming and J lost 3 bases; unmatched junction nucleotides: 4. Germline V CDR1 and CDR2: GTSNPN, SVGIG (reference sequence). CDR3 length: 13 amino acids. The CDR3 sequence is CAWRGQPHTEAFF. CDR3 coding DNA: TGTGCCTGGAGGGGACAGCCCCACACTGAAGCTTTCTTT.

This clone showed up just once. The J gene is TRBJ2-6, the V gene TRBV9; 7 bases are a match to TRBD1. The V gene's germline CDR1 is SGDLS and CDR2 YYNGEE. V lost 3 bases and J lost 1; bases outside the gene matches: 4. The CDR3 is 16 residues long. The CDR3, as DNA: TGTGCCAGCAGCGCTTCAGGGGGTTCTGGGGCCAACGTCCTGACTTTC. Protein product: CASSASGGSGANVLTF.

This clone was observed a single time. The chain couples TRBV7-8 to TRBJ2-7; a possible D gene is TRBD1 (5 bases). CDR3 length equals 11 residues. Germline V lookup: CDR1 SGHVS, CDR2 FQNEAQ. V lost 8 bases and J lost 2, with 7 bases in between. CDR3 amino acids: CASSRAYEQYF. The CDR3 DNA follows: TGTGCCAGCTCCAGGGCCTACGAGCAGTACTTC.

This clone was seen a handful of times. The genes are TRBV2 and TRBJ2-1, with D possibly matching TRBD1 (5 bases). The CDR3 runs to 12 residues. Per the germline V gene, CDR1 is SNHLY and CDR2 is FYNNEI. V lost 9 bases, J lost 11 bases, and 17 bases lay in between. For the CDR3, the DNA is TGTGCCAGTACAGGAAGGGATTACAAGCAGTTCTTC. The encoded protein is CASTGRDYKQFF.

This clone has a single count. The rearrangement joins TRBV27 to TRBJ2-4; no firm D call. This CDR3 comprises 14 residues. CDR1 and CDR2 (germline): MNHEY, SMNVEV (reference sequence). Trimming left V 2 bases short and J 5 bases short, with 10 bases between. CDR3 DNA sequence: TGTGCCAGCAGTTTAGGCAGGCTTGAAAACATTCAGTACTTC. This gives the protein CASSLGRLENIQYF.